Listed here are 25 T cell receptor beta chains from one sample, sequenced in a study of blood T cell repertoires in COVID-19. Clones were read by immunoSEQ multiplex PCR, and TCRdb kept only the in-frame ones, dropping some. The table has approximately 150,000 clones, about 80% seen once; the top ten hold 3% to 4.5%. The sample taken for sequencing was PBMCs or T cells enriched from blood (not recorded which). All receptors derive from a man in his fifties or sixties in a cohort exposed to, infected with or recovered from COVID-19 (not recorded which).

The table lists this clone with a few counts. The V gene is TRBV2, the J gene TRBJ2-1, with a weak D call TRBD2 (6 bases). The V end was cut by 7 bases, the J end by 7 bases, with 17 bases between. The germline CDR1 and CDR2 sequences are SNHLY and FYNNEI. This CDR3 is 14 amino acids long. DNA for the CDR3: TGTGCCAGCAAGACGGAGGGCCTGAGTAATGAGCAGTTCTTC. Translated: CASKTEGLSNEQFF. Full variable domain (outside the CDR3, taken from reference TRBV2 and TRBJ2-1): EPEVTQTPSHQVTQMGQEVILRCVPISNHLYFYWYRQILGQKVEFLVSFYNNEISEKSEIFDDQFSVERPDGSNFTLKIRSTKLEDSAMYFCASKTEGLSNEQFFGPGTRLTVL.

The V gene is TRBV24-1, the J gene TRBJ2-2, with TRBD1 matching over 9 bases. The germline V gene has CDR1 KGHDR and CDR2 SFDVKD. This CDR3 has 14 residues. The V gene end was trimmed by 4 bases and the J gene end by 5 bases; junction bases not matched to a gene: 1. The CDR3 DNA sequence: TGTGCCACCAGTGAACAGGGGGCAACCGGGGAGCTGTTTTTT. This encodes CATSEQGATGELFF.

This chain connects TRBV19 to TRBJ2-1; tentative D call: TRBD1 (6 bases). V was trimmed by 4 bases and J by 4 bases, leaving 17 bases between them. The CDR3 extends over 16 amino acids. Per the germline V gene, CDR1 is LNHDA and CDR2 is SQIVND (reference sequence). Here the CDR3 reads CASSTIRDTQYNEQFF. As DNA, the CDR3 is TGTGCCAGTAGTACAATCCGGGACACTCAGTACAATGAGCAGTTCTTC.

The sample holds a few counts of this clone. The chain uses TRBV12-3 or TRBV12-4 and TRBJ2-7, with 7 bases aligning to TRBD2. Trimming took 1 base from V and 4 from J; bases not matched to a gene: 1. This CDR3 is 13 amino acids long. The CDR3 spells CASSLGTRYEQYF. In DNA form, the CDR3 reads TGTGCCAGCAGTTTAGGGACTAGGTACGAGCAGTACTTC.

The rearrangement joins TRBV6-1 to TRBJ2-7; 11 positions agree with TRBD1. CDR3 size: 16 residues. V shed 4 bases and J 3 bases; nucleotides not matched to a gene: 8. In germline, CDR1 is MNHNS, CDR2 SASEGT. The CDR3 DNA reads TGTGCCAGCAGTGTTTCCAGGGGACAGGGGGACTACGAGCAGTACTTC. As protein: CASSVSRGQGDYEQYF.

This chain uses TRBV7-9 with TRBJ2-1; 13 bases are a match to TRBD2. The V and J ends lost 5 bases and 9 bases, in that order; junction bases with no gene match: 7. The CDR3 totals 15 residues. CDR1 and CDR2 from the germline V gene are SEHNR and FQNEAQ (reference sequence). The CDR3 DNA reads as TGTGCCAGCAGCCGTACTAGCGGGGGGGCCGGTGAGCAGTTCTTC. Residues: CASSRTSGGAGEQFF.

The J gene is TRBJ1-5, the V gene TRBV30, with D tentatively TRBD1 (6 bases). V was clipped by 1 base and J by 6 bases, with 10 bases between them. The CDR3 has 13 amino acids. From germline, CDR1 is GTSNPN and CDR2 SVGIG (reference sequence). The CDR3 is CAWSGQGSQPQHF. The CDR3 nucleotides read TGTGCCTGGAGTGGTCAGGGGAGTCAGCCCCAGCATTTT.

A single count supports this clone. The rearrangement links TRBV2 to TRBJ1-2; the D gene is possibly TRBD1 (6 bases). Trimming removed 3 bases at V and 8 bases at J, with 25 bases between. This CDR3 has 17 amino acids. CDR1 and CDR2 from the germline V gene are SNHLY and FYNNEI. In DNA form, the CDR3 reads TGTGCCAGCAGTGATCCCCCTGGGACAAAGGGCCTTGGGGGCTACACCTTC. It is translated as CASSDPPGTKGLGGYTF.

The gene calls are TRBV28 and TRBJ2-6, with D possibly being TRBD2 (6 bases). Trimming left V 10 bases short and J 0 bases short, with 16 bases between. The CDR3 runs 16 residues. Looked up from germline, CDR1 is MDHEN and CDR2 is SYDVKM. The CDR3 spells CAIGDFLASGANVLTF. CDR3 DNA sequence: TGTGCCATCGGGGACTTCCTGGCCTCTGGGGCCAACGTCCTGACTTTC.

V and J are TRBV24-1 and TRBJ2-2; D unclear. In germline, CDR1 is KGHDR, CDR2 SFDVKD. There are 12 residues in the CDR3. Trimming left V 12 bases short and J 6 bases short, with 13 bases between. The CDR3 region has the DNA TGTGCCTCCAAGTCCGGTGCCGGGGAGCTGTTTTTT. As protein: CASKSGAGELFF.

The V and J genes are TRBV29-1 and TRBJ2-7; 9 bases are shared with TRBD1. Germline CDR1 reads SQVTM; CDR2 reads ANQGSEA. Unmatched junction bases numbered 4, after V lost 3 bases and J lost 4 bases. The CDR3 runs to 13 residues. The CDR3 loop reads CSVDTGQGYEQYF. The CDR3 region has the DNA TGCAGCGTTGATACCGGACAGGGGTACGAGCAGTACTTC.

V is TRBV3-1 (or the pseudogene TRBV3-2) and J is TRBJ2-5, with 10 bases fitting TRBD2. Germline V gene lookup returns CDR1 LGHDT and CDR2 YNNKEL (reference sequence). The CDR3 has 16 amino acids. V lost 5 bases, J lost 1 base, and 7 bases stayed unmatched. CDR3 coding DNA: TGTGCCAGCAGCTCCCAACTAGCGGGGTCCCAAGAGACCCAGTACTTC. Protein: CASSSQLAGSQETQYF.

The rearrangement uses TRBV3-1 (or the pseudogene TRBV3-2) and TRBJ2-3; 8 bases map to TRBD2. This CDR3 is built from 15 residues. J was trimmed by 1 base and V by 3 bases; bases with no gene match: 3. The germline CDR1 and CDR2 sequences are LGHDT and YNNKEL (reference sequence). This CDR3 is CASSQQAGGTDTQYF. The CDR3 DNA is TGTGCCAGCAGCCAGCAAGCGGGGGGCACAGATACGCAGTATTTT.

The chain couples TRBV14 to TRBJ2-1, with a weak D call TRBD2 (6 bases). CDR3 length: 17 amino acids. Germline V lookup: CDR1 SGHDN, CDR2 FVKESK. V lost 1 base and J lost 3, with 16 bases in between. CDR3 loop: CASSQAGWGTFYNEQFF. CDR3 nucleotide sequence: TGTGCCAGCAGCCAAGCTGGGTGGGGGACTTTCTACAATGAGCAGTTCTTC.

As for this clone: A junction boundary mismatches the germline segment, possibly from a read error. This sequence joins TRBV3-1 (or the pseudogene TRBV3-2) and TRBJ1-1, with 7 bases that match TRBD1. The CDR3 length is 12 residues. Germline CDR1 and CDR2: LGHDT and YNNKEL (reference sequence). DNA for the CDR3: TGTGCCAGCAGCCGAGGCCCCCCCGACAGGGTTTTT. Translating it yields CASSRGPPDRVF.

V is TRBV28 and J is TRBJ1-2, with a tentative D call TRBD1 (6 bases). Germline V gene sequence: CDR1 MDHEN, CDR2 SYDVKM. This CDR3 is built from 19 residues. V was shortened by 5 bases and J by 5 bases, with 30 bases between the two germline ends. The CDR3 reads CASSPPVHRADLFLYGYTF. CDR3 in DNA: TGTGCCAGCAGTCCCCCGGTGCACAGGGCGGACCTCTTCCTGTATGGCTACACCTTC.

The chain recombines TRBV9 with TRBJ2-7; D perhaps matches TRBD1 (6 bases). Between the trimmed V and J ends, which lost 2 bases and 5 bases, there was a span of 14 bases. Germline CDR1 SGDLS, CDR2 YYNGEE. The CDR3 is made up of 14 amino acids. This CDR3 reads CASSVYAQGNEQYF. In DNA, the CDR3 is TGTGCCAGCAGCGTGTACGCTCAGGGGAACGAGCAGTACTTC.

As DNA, the CDR3 is TGTGCCAGCTCACCACCGACAGGGCCAGCATGGGGCTACACCTTC. Its protein is CASSPPTGPAWGYTF. The chain is built from TRBV18 and TRBJ1-2, with 7 positions matching TRBD1. The J segment lost 8 bases and the V segment lost 0 bases, leaving 9 bases of the junction unmatched. CDR1 is KGHSH and CDR2 is LQKENI in the germline V gene. The CDR3 covers 15 residues.

The chain recombines TRBV9 with TRBJ2-2; D is possibly TRBD2 (5 bases). The V gene's germline CDR1 is SGDLS and CDR2 YYNGEE. Trimming took 2 bases from V and 1 from J, leaving 9 bases between them. CDR3 length equals 15 residues. The CDR3 coding sequence is TGTGCCAGCAGCGTTTACAGCGGGAACACCGGGGAGCTGTTTTTT. It encodes CASSVYSGNTGELFF.

A single count supports this clone. The rearrangement uses TRBV2 and TRBJ2-3; 8 bases align to TRBD2. The CDR3 has 15 residues. J was trimmed by 4 bases and V by 3 bases; bases with no gene match: 6. Germline V gene sequence: CDR1 SNHLY, CDR2 FYNNEI. The chain's CDR3 is CASSDAAGGPDTQYF. The CDR3, as DNA: TGTGCCAGCAGTGATGCTGCGGGAGGCCCAGATACGCAGTATTTT.

This chain uses TRBV21-1 with TRBJ1-2; whether TRBD1, the table's D call, matches the DNA was not checked. TRBV21-1 is tagged as a pseudogene. The CDR3 spans 15 residues. The CDR3 DNA is TGTGCCAGCAGCAAATTTACAGGGGGCGGATATGGCTACACCTTC. Protein sequence: CASSKFTGGGYGYTF.

The chain has TRBV9 and TRBJ2-7; D may be TRBD1 (6 bases). The length of the CDR3 is 15 residues. The V gene's germline CDR1 is SGDLS and CDR2 YYNGEE. Trimming removed 2 bases at V and 5 bases at J, with 17 bases between. CDR3 in amino acids: CASSVSVRGWDEQYF. CDR3 nucleotides: TGTGCCAGCAGCGTGAGTGTCAGGGGCTGGGACGAGCAGTACTTC.

The V and J genes are TRBV19 and TRBJ2-7; D unclear. The CDR3 runs to 9 residues. Trimming stripped 9 bases from V and 6 bases from J, with 6 bases between. The germline V gene has CDR1 LNHDA and CDR2 SQIVND (reference sequence). In DNA, the CDR3 is TGTGCCAGGATGGCCGAGCAGTACTTC. This sequence encodes CARMAEQYF. The variable domain in full, completed from reference TRBV19 and TRBJ2-7, reads DGGITQSPKYLFRKEGQNVTLSCEQNLNHDAMYWYRQDPGQGLRLIYYSQIVNDFQKGDIAEGYSVSREKKESFPLTVTSAQKNPTAFYLCARMAEQYFGPGTRLTVT.

The chain uses TRBV9 and TRBJ2-1; TRBD2 matches at 7 bases. Germline CDR1 SGDLS, CDR2 YYNGEE. J gave up 0 bases and V 2 bases, and 5 bases lay outside the gene matches. The CDR3 has 16 residues. CDR3 DNA sequence: TGTGCCAGCAGCGTTATAGCGGGCGGCTCCTACAATGAGCAGTTCTTC. Translating it yields CASSVIAGGSYNEQFF.

The gene calls are TRBV6-5 and TRBJ1-6; D perhaps matches TRBD1 (5 bases). CDR3 length equals 15 residues. The germline V and J ends were trimmed by 7 bases and 0 bases, with 10 bases remaining between them. Germline V gene data show CDR1 as MNHEY and CDR2 as SVGAGI. The CDR3 here is CASKDSFSYNSPLHF. The CDR3 DNA reads as TGTGCCAGCAAAGACAGTTTCTCCTATAATTCACCCCTCCACTTT.